The rows below give T cell receptor beta chains drawn from one sample of a study of identical twins. TCRdb re-analysed the 5' RACE reads in MiXCR, keeping a single row per CDR3 protein. The sample has hundreds of thousands of distinct CDR3 sequences, around 6% seen once; the top ten hold approximately 2%. Sequenced input: naive T cells sorted from blood. Receptor source: a man aged 18 to 30 in good health. Each CDR3 is given with its conserved first and last residue. Fields, in order: CDR3 length, V gene, J gene, CDR3 protein.

CDR3 length: 14
V gene: TRBV20-1
J gene: TRBJ1-1
CDR3 protein: CSGETGRTNTEAFF

CDR3 length: 20
V gene: TRBV5-1
J gene: TRBJ2-1
CDR3 protein: CASSLQGTSGRASSYNEQFF

CDR3 length: 15
V gene: TRBV14
J gene: TRBJ2-5
CDR3 protein: CASSQDGDGEETQYF

CDR3 length: 12
V gene: TRBV10-2
J gene: TRBJ2-2
CDR3 protein: CALTGDTGELFF

CDR3 length: 17
V gene: TRBV11-2
J gene: TRBJ2-1
CDR3 protein: CASSRLAGPFSYNEQFF

CDR3 length: 17
V gene: TRBV11-3
J gene: TRBJ2-7
CDR3 protein: CASSFVPGGTSVYEQYF

CDR3 length: 15
V gene: TRBV25-1
J gene: TRBJ2-5
CDR3 protein: CASSELTSPQETQYF

CDR3 length: 16
V gene: TRBV15
J gene: TRBJ2-5
CDR3 protein: CATSREGDRDQETQYF

CDR3 length: 13
V gene: TRBV2
J gene: TRBJ2-5
CDR3 protein: CASSPGFMETQYF

CDR3 length: 15
V gene: TRBV11-2
J gene: TRBJ2-3
CDR3 protein: CASSWMAASTDTQYF

CDR3 length: 14
V gene: TRBV6-5
J gene: TRBJ2-2
CDR3 protein: CASSYSGGAGELFF

CDR3 length: 14
V gene: TRBV12-3/TRBV12-4
J gene: TRBJ2-2
CDR3 protein: CASSQGTNTGELFF

CDR3 length: 12
V gene: TRBV12-3/TRBV12-4
J gene: TRBJ2-1
CDR3 protein: CASSLTRNEQFF

CDR3 length: 14
V gene: TRBV25-1
J gene: TRBJ1-2
CDR3 protein: CASSPDRESYGYTF

CDR3 length: 14
V gene: TRBV7-6
J gene: TRBJ1-6
CDR3 protein: CASSREGWNSPLHF

CDR3 length: 14
V gene: TRBV19
J gene: TRBJ1-1
CDR3 protein: CATSMTVVNTEAFF

CDR3 length: 15
V gene: TRBV6-1
J gene: TRBJ1-3
CDR3 protein: CASSRAGNSGNTIYF

CDR3 length: 13
V gene: TRBV4-3
J gene: TRBJ2-7
CDR3 protein: CASSQASGYEQYF

CDR3 length: 15
V gene: TRBV7-2
J gene: TRBJ2-7
CDR3 protein: CASIPGLGRGYEQYF

CDR3 length: 14
V gene: TRBV12-3/TRBV12-4
J gene: TRBJ1-4
CDR3 protein: CASSFGGTNEKLFF

CDR3 length: 14
V gene: TRBV9
J gene: TRBJ2-7
CDR3 protein: CASSKRQRGDEQYF

CDR3 length: 13
V gene: TRBV20-1
J gene: TRBJ2-1
CDR3 protein: CSAARLADNEQFF

CDR3 length: 15
V gene: TRBV27
J gene: TRBJ1-1
CDR3 protein: CASSLSRGAGTEAFF

CDR3 length: 12
V gene: TRBV6-2/TRBV6-3
J gene: TRBJ2-5
CDR3 protein: CASSYLRETQYF

CDR3 length: 14
V gene: TRBV6-2/TRBV6-3
J gene: TRBJ2-5
CDR3 protein: CASSRRGAEETQYF

CDR3 length: 12
V gene: TRBV7-9
J gene: TRBJ2-1
CDR3 protein: CASSSKTADQFF

CDR3 length: 15
V gene: TRBV12-3/TRBV12-4
J gene: TRBJ2-7
CDR3 protein: CASSLARHFPYEQYF

CDR3 length: 14
V gene: TRBV29-1
J gene: TRBJ1-1
CDR3 protein: CSVERRQANTEAFF

CDR3 length: 17
V gene: TRBV27
J gene: TRBJ2-1
CDR3 protein: CASSRTPSGTNYNEQFF

CDR3 length: 16
V gene: TRBV9
J gene: TRBJ2-1
CDR3 protein: CASSAAGTGGFGEQFF

CDR3 length: 12
V gene: TRBV29-1
J gene: TRBJ1-2
CDR3 protein: CSVVGGNYGYTF

CDR3 length: 16
V gene: TRBV4-3
J gene: TRBJ2-1
CDR3 protein: CASSPRLLGGYNEQFF

CDR3 length: 14
V gene: TRBV5-8
J gene: TRBJ2-5
CDR3 protein: CASSLEWGQETQYF

CDR3 length: 12
V gene: TRBV10-2
J gene: TRBJ2-5
CDR3 protein: CASSGTGVTQYF

CDR3 length: 15
V gene: TRBV18
J gene: TRBJ2-7
CDR3 protein: CASSPLAGGTYEQYF

CDR3 length: 16
V gene: TRBV2
J gene: TRBJ1-5
CDR3 protein: CASSALLTGLNQPQHF

CDR3 length: 18
V gene: TRBV15
J gene: TRBJ2-6
CDR3 protein: CATSSGTSGRSGANVLTF

CDR3 length: 15
V gene: TRBV7-2
J gene: TRBJ2-7
CDR3 protein: CASSLGGLAAYEQYF

CDR3 length: 13
V gene: TRBV6-1
J gene: TRBJ2-7
CDR3 protein: CASSRTGGPEQYF

CDR3 length: 11
V gene: TRBV6-6
J gene: TRBJ2-1
CDR3 protein: CASSYSDEQFF

CDR3 length: 14
V gene: TRBV9
J gene: TRBJ1-2
CDR3 protein: CASSPLTADLGYTF

CDR3 length: 16
V gene: TRBV4-3
J gene: TRBJ2-1
CDR3 protein: CASSQEPSNSYNEQFF

CDR3 length: 15
V gene: TRBV12-3/TRBV12-4
J gene: TRBJ2-1
CDR3 protein: CASSFERGSYNEQFF

CDR3 length: 15
V gene: TRBV20-1
J gene: TRBJ2-1
CDR3 protein: CSARDPGGGHNEQFF

CDR3 length: 18
V gene: TRBV4-1
J gene: TRBJ2-2
CDR3 protein: CASSQEGMGVINTGELFF

CDR3 length: 14
V gene: TRBV6-4
J gene: TRBJ2-2
CDR3 protein: CASSDKGATGELFF

CDR3 length: 16
V gene: TRBV5-1
J gene: TRBJ2-3
CDR3 protein: CASSLRTRATFDTQYF

CDR3 length: 18
V gene: TRBV5-1
J gene: TRBJ2-4
CDR3 protein: CASSPRGALLPLSNIQYF

CDR3 length: 16
V gene: TRBV7-2
J gene: TRBJ2-2
CDR3 protein: CASSLVSRRLTGELFF

CDR3 length: 16
V gene: TRBV5-1
J gene: TRBJ2-7
CDR3 protein: CASSPSGLAQTYEQYF

CDR3 length: 16
V gene: TRBV5-1
J gene: TRBJ2-5
CDR3 protein: CASSLALTGGWETQYF

CDR3 length: 14
V gene: TRBV29-1
J gene: TRBJ1-1
CDR3 protein: CSVPKTGGNTEAFF

CDR3 length: 14
V gene: TRBV3-1
J gene: TRBJ2-1
CDR3 protein: CASSQPGTNNEQFF

CDR3 length: 16
V gene: TRBV6-2/TRBV6-3
J gene: TRBJ2-1
CDR3 protein: CASSLGSAGLYNEQFF

CDR3 length: 16
V gene: TRBV5-1
J gene: TRBJ2-1
CDR3 protein: CASSLDPAGAYNEQFF

CDR3 length: 14
V gene: TRBV27
J gene: TRBJ2-7
CDR3 protein: CASSIYSSIREQYF

CDR3 length: 13
V gene: TRBV7-2
J gene: TRBJ2-7
CDR3 protein: CASSQSVGREQYF